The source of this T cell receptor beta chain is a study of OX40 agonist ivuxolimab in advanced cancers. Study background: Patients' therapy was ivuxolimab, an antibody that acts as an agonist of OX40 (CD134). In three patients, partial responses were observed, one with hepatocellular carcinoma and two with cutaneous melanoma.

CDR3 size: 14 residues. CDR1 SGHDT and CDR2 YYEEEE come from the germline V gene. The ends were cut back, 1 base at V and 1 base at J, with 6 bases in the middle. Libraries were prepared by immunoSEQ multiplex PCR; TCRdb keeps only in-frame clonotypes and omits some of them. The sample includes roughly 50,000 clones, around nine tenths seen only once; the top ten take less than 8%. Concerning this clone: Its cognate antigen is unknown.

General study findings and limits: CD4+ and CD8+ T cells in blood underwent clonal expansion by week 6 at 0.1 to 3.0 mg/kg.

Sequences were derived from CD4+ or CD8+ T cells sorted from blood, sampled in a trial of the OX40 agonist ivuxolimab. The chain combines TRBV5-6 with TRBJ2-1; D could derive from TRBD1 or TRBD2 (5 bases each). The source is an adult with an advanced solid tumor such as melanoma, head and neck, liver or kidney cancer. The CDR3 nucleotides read TGTGCCAGCAGCTTGTGGGGGTCCTACAATGAGCAGTTCTTC. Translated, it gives CASSLWGSYNEQFF.